The 17 T cell receptor beta chains given below trace back to one sample, sequenced in a study of control samples from healthy donors and cancer patients. This table comes from immunoSEQ multiplex PCR, and its TCRdb copy is limited to in-frame clones, with some not included. Of about 21,000 clones detected, 80% to 85% appear once; the ten largest clones hold roughly 20%. Sequenced input: PBMCs. Receptors were obtained from a man between 60 and 75 years old with colorectal cancer.

The J gene is TRBJ2-2, the V gene TRBV7-8; TRBD1 aligns across 8 bases. The CDR3 consists of 15 residues. Germline trimming cut 5 bases from V and 1 base from J; bases unmatched to any gene: 3. The germline V gene has CDR1 SGHVS and CDR2 FQNEAQ. CDR3 protein: CASSRDRQNTGELFF. CDR3 DNA sequence: TGTGCCAGCAGCCGGGACAGGCAGAACACCGGGGAGCTGTTTTTT.

The V call is TRBV3-1 (or the pseudogene TRBV3-2), the J call TRBJ2-1; the D gene could be TRBD1 or TRBD2 (5 bases each). Per germline, CDR1 LGHDT and CDR2 YNNKEL (reference sequence). The CDR3 loop spans 12 amino acids. The ends were cut back, 4 bases at V and 10 bases at J, with 11 bases in the middle. CDR3 loop: CASSRRDLEQFF. For the CDR3, the DNA is TGTGCCAGCAGCCGCCGGGACCTGGAGCAGTTCTTC.

The chain has TRBV4-1 and TRBJ2-5, with D possibly being TRBD1 or TRBD2 (6 bases each). The CDR3 totals 16 residues. Deletions cut 4 bases from V and 5 bases from J, with 20 bases between. Germline-derived CDR1 and CDR2 are MGHRA and YSYEKL. The CDR3 nucleotides are TGCGCCAGCAGCCTCCGGGGGAGTGGGGGCGGGGAGACCCAGTACTTC. Encoded protein: CASSLRGSGGGETQYF.

This rearrangement joins TRBV2 to TRBJ2-7; no clear D. CDR1 is SNHLY and CDR2 is FYNNEI in the germline V gene. V dropped 2 bases and J dropped 6 bases, with 5 bases sitting between them. The CDR3 runs 11 residues. The CDR3 is CASSEWGEQYV. CDR3 bases: TGTGCCAGCAGTGAATGGGGCGAGCAGTACGTC.

V is TRBV24-1 and J is TRBJ1-1; 8 bases are shared with TRBD1. V shed 7 bases and J 3 bases; nucleotides not matched to a gene: 6. This CDR3 is built from 14 residues. Germline CDR1 reads KGHDR; CDR2 reads SFDVKD. The CDR3 DNA sequence: TGTGCCACCAGGGGGACAGGCTGGGACACTGAAGCTTTCTTT. It yields the protein CATRGTGWDTEAFF.

Regarding this clone: One end of the junction is discordant with germline, which a read error may explain. The chain couples TRBV4-2 to TRBJ2-2, with D possibly being TRBD1 (6 bases). The CDR3 covers 16 residues. Germline V lookup: CDR1 LGHNA, CDR2 YNFKEQ. Here the CDR3 reads CASSQLGQWGEGGAVF. As DNA, the CDR3 is TGTGCCAGCAGCCAATTAGGGCAGTGGGGTGAAGGGGGAGCTGTTTTT.

The rearrangement uses TRBV6-1 and TRBJ1-2; D unresolved. V was clipped by 2 bases and J by 7 bases, with 2 bases between them. The CDR3 has 10 amino acids. Germline CDR1 is MNHNS and CDR2 is SASEGT. CDR3 in DNA: TGTGCCAGCAGTGAATCTGGCTACACCTTC. Translating it yields CASSESGYTF.

The gene calls are TRBV10-3 and TRBJ2-4, with D hard to call. Germline V gene data show CDR1 as ENHRY and CDR2 as SYGVKD. V lost 2 bases to trimming and J lost 0 bases, with 8 bases between them. This CDR3 has 15 amino acids. The CDR3 sequence is CAISEASIAKNIQYF. The CDR3 DNA reads as TGTGCCATCAGTGAGGCGTCGATAGCCAAAAACATTCAGTACTTC.

The chain couples TRBV10-3 to TRBJ1-6; D call uncertain. Looked up from germline, CDR1 is ENHRY and CDR2 is SYGVKD. Trimming removed 9 bases from V and 9 bases from J, with 18 bases in between. This CDR3 is 14 amino acids long. The CDR3 region is CAMQSESGFSPLHF. CDR3 nucleotide sequence: TGTGCCATGCAAAGTGAGTCCGGGTTTTCACCCCTCCACTTT.

V and J are TRBV6-1 and TRBJ2-5; 7 nucleotides match TRBD2. Germline V gives CDR1 MNHNS, CDR2 SASEGT. The CDR3 is 15 amino acids. The ends lost 2 bases at V and 4 bases at J; junction bases unmatched: 7. The DNA of the CDR3 is TGTGCCAGCAGTGAAAATCTGGGAGGGTCAGAGACCCAGTACTTC. Translated: CASSENLGGSETQYF.

In this sample, this clone turned up a few times. This chain connects TRBV4-2 to TRBJ1-1, with D hard to call. V dropped 1 base and J dropped 0 bases, with 9 bases sitting between them. The V gene's germline CDR1 is LGHNA and CDR2 YNFKEQ. The CDR3 sequence is 15 residues long. For the CDR3, the DNA is TGTGCCAGCAGCCAAGGGTCGCCCTTGAACACTGAAGCTTTCTTT. Its translation: CASSQGSPLNTEAFF.

The chain carries TRBV24-1 and TRBJ2-1; D uncertain. Germline V gene data show CDR1 as KGHDR and CDR2 as SFDVKD. CDR3 size: 12 residues. V was pared by 1 base and J by 3 bases, with 0 bases between. The chain's CDR3 is CATSDFYNEQFF. The DNA for the CDR3 is TGTGCCACCAGTGATTTCTACAATGAGCAGTTCTTC.

The chain employs TRBV12-3 or TRBV12-4 and TRBJ1-3; D not certain. V lost 2 bases to trimming and J lost 5 bases, with 4 bases between them. This CDR3 has 12 residues. The CDR3 is CASSLTRNTIYF. As DNA, the CDR3 is TGTGCCAGCAGTTTAACCCGAAACACCATATATTTT.

The chain joins TRBV6-5 to TRBJ2-2; a weak D match, TRBD2 (5 bases). The CDR3 spans 15 residues. The germline CDR1 and CDR2 sequences are MNHEY and SVGAGI. V lost 5 bases, J lost 7 bases, and 17 bases lay in between. In DNA form, the CDR3 reads TGTGCCAGCAGTCTCCTTAGGATGGGGAGCGGGGAGCTGTTTTTT. Translation gives CASSLLRMGSGELFF.

V and J are TRBV2 and TRBJ1-1; a weak D match, TRBD1 (5 bases). The CDR3 has 13 residues. Germline CDR1 is SNHLY and CDR2 is FYNNEI. V was pared by 6 bases and J by 2 bases, with 10 bases between. The CDR3 sequence is CASSATANTEAFF. CDR3 nucleotide sequence: TGTGCCAGCAGCGCGACAGCTAACACTGAAGCTTTCTTT. Looking up the rest from reference TRBV2 and TRBJ1-1 gives the full variable domain: EPEVTQTPSHQVTQMGQEVILRCVPISNHLYFYWYRQILGQKVEFLVSFYNNEISEKSEIFDDQFSVERPDGSNFTLKIRSTKLEDSAMYFCASSATANTEAFFGQGTRLTVV.

The CDR3 DNA is TGCGCCAGCAGCTCTAACGGTTTTGAAGCTTTCTTT. This gives the protein CASSSNGFEAFF. This rearrangement joins TRBV5-1 to TRBJ1-1; no firm D call. V lost 3 bases and J lost 7, with 10 bases in between. From germline, CDR1 is SGHRS and CDR2 YFSETQ. The CDR3 is 12 amino acids.

The rearrangement uses TRBV19 and TRBJ2-1, with D perhaps TRBD2 (6 bases). This CDR3 is built from 15 residues. Germline CDR1 is LNHDA and CDR2 is SQIVND (reference sequence). The ends were cut back, 4 bases at V and 5 bases at J, with 15 bases in the middle. For the CDR3, the DNA is TGTGCCAGTAGTAGGTTCCCGGGAGTAAACAATGAGCAGTTCTTC. It translates to CASSRFPGVNNEQFF.